This T cell receptor beta chain is drawn from a study of cytomegalovirus exposure and HLA in healthy donors. Whole-study findings and limits: There were several of the most significant clusters that appeared linked to common viral pathogens in a later analysis.

CDR1 MNHEY and CDR2 SVGAGI come from the germline V gene. This CDR3 has 13 amino acids. The study ran its PCR with 60 Vbeta and 13 Jbeta primers. Sequencing was performed with immunoSEQ multiplex PCR; in TCRdb, only in-frame clones are kept and a portion is missing. This table holds under 150,000 clones, around 82% found once. Remarks on this clone: What it recognizes is unknown.

This sequence joins TRBV6-5 and TRBJ2-5; a possible D gene is TRBD1 (5 bases). The J call is uncertain, as TRBJ2-7 better fits the DNA end. The sample consisted of PBMCs. The source is a man between 35 and 55 years old in good health and CMV-seropositive. The DNA for the CDR3 is TGTGCCAGCAGTTACCAAACAGGCTACGAGCAGTACTTC. The encoded protein is CASSYQTGYEQYF.